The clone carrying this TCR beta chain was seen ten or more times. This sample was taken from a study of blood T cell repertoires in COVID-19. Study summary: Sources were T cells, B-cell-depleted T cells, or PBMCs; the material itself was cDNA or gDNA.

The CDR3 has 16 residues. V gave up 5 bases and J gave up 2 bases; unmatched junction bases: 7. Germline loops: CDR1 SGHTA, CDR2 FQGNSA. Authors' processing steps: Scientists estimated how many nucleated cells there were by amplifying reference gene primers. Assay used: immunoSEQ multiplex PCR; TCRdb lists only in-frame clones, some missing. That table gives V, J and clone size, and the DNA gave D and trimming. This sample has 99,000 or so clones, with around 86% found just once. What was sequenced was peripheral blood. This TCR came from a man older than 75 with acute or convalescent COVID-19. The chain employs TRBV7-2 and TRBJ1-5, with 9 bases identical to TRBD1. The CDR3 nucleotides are TGTGCCAGCAGCAAAGTACAGGGGGCTGGCAATCAGCCCCAGCATTTT. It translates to CASSKVQGAGNQPQHF.